Presented here are 16 T cell receptor beta chains from one specimen sequenced in a study of molecular identifiers for immune sequencing clone quantification. TCRdb reprocessed the PCR reads with MiXCR, giving one entry per CDR3 protein. The data contain 79,000 or so distinct CDR3 sequences, approximately 25% of them singletons. Sequencing input: naive CD8+ T cells from blood, with Jurkat cell RNA spiked in. Subset specified: FACS-sorted CD8+CD4-CCR7+CD45RA+ naive T cells. The source is a human donor in good health. Some libraries in this study had Jurkat cell RNA spiked in.

This clonotype came up many times. The V and J genes are TRBV12-3 or TRBV12-4 and TRBJ1-5, with TRBD1 identical over 8 bases. V lost 7 bases, J lost 0 bases, and 14 bases stayed unmatched. This CDR3 has 18 amino acids. The CDR3: CASTSLTGAKYSNQPQHF. The CDR3 nucleotides are TGTGCCAGCACCTCATTGACAGGGGCTAAATATAGCAATCAGCCCCAGCATTTT.

In this sample, this clonotype turned up a few times. The chain is built from TRBV2 and TRBJ2-7; the D gene could be TRBD1 or TRBD2 (5 bases each). This CDR3 spans 11 amino acids. Trimming took 10 bases from V and 9 from J, leaving 16 bases between them. The germline V gene encodes CDR1 SNHLY and CDR2 FYNNEI. The DNA of the CDR3 is TGTGCCATCCGGGACCTCCATGGGCAGTACTTC. Translation: CAIRDLHGQYF.

CDR3 region: CASRSGLDTEAFF. The CDR3 nucleotides read TGTGCCAGCAGGTCAGGGTTGGACACTGAAGCTTTCTTT. This chain connects TRBV7-9 to TRBJ1-1; possible D gene TRBD1, 5 bases. V lost 6 bases and J lost 3, with 11 bases in between. Per germline, CDR1 SEHNR and CDR2 FQNEAQ (reference sequence). CDR3 size: 13 residues.

This clonotype was counted a few times. The rearrangement uses TRBV13 and TRBJ1-1; D perhaps matches TRBD1 (6 bases). CDR3 length: 15 residues. In germline, CDR1 is PRHDT, CDR2 FYEKMQ (reference sequence). Trimming took 3 bases from V and 11 from J, leaving 22 bases between them. Here the CDR3 reads CASSFGSGASVWAFF. CDR3 bases: TGTGCCAGCAGCTTTGGATCGGGGGCATCGGTGTGGGCTTTCTTT.

CDR3: CASSLRQQETQYF. CDR3 sequence (DNA): TGTGCCAGCAGCTTACGACAACAAGAGACCCAGTACTTC. This rearrangement joins TRBV11-3 to TRBJ2-5, with unresolved D. Germline CDR1 SGHNT, CDR2 YENEEA. The CDR3 sequence is 13 residues long. V was clipped by 2 bases and J by 2 bases, with 6 bases between them.

As regards this clonotype: A read error may explain this, as a much larger clone is one base away. Without the conserved terminal phenylalanine or tryptophan, this CDR3 likely stems from a read error. The gene calls are TRBV29-1 and TRBJ1-2; 7 nucleotides agree with TRBD1. Trimming took 7 bases from V and 4 from J; bases not matched to a gene: 6. CDR1 and CDR2 from the germline V gene are SQVTM and ANQGSEA. This CDR3 region has 12 residues. The CDR3 region has the DNA TGCAGCGCAGACAGGGAAACCTATGGCTACACCTCC. Translation: CSADRETYGYTS.

This clonotype was counted a few times. V gene TRBV10-3 combines with J gene TRBJ1-1, with 10 bases aligning to TRBD1. The CDR3 covers 16 residues. Germline trimming cut 6 bases from V and 3 bases from J; bases unmatched to any gene: 10. Germline loops: CDR1 ENHRY, CDR2 SYGVKD. The CDR3 sequence: CAIRGDRGELYTEAFF. For the CDR3, the DNA is TGTGCCATCAGAGGGGACAGGGGAGAACTTTACACTGAAGCTTTCTTT.

This clonotype was seen a few times. This chain joins TRBV27 and TRBJ2-7, with D unclear. There are 13 residues in the CDR3. Germline CDR1 MNHEY, CDR2 SMNVEV (reference sequence). V was shortened by 5 bases and J by 1 base, with 9 bases between the two germline ends. The CDR3 loop reads CASSLGISYEQYF. The CDR3 nucleotides are TGTGCCAGCAGTCTAGGGATTTCCTACGAGCAGTACTTC.

This clonotype was seen many times. This chain's CDR3 is CASSLRTGGNTYEQYF. DNA for the CDR3: TGCGCCAGCAGCTTACGGACAGGGGGTAATACGTACGAGCAGTACTTC. This chain connects TRBV4-3 to TRBJ2-7; the match to TRBD1 covers 10 bases. The germline V gene encodes CDR1 LGHNA and CDR2 YSLEER. J was trimmed by 4 bases and V by 5 bases; bases with no gene match: 11. CDR3 length equals 16 residues.

This clonotype was counted a single time. This clone may be a read error of a much larger clone one base away. The V gene is TRBV11-2, the J gene TRBJ1-1; D is possibly TRBD1 (5 bases). The CDR3 has 14 residues. Germline V gene lookup returns CDR1 SGHAT and CDR2 FQNNGV. Trimming took 5 bases from V and 11 from J, leaving 21 bases between them. The CDR3 here is CASSVVAGTVLAFF. CDR3 DNA: TGTGCCAGCAGCGTAGTAGCGGGGACGGTGTTGGCTTTCTTT.

This clonotype was observed many times. The V gene is TRBV19, the J gene TRBJ1-1, with TRBD1 as a possible D gene (5 bases). The CDR3 covers 13 residues. Germline values: CDR1 LNHDA, CDR2 SQIVND (reference sequence). V was cut by 6 bases and J by 1 base, with 9 bases left in between. CDR3: CASRPTANTEAFF. The CDR3 nucleotides read TGTGCCAGTAGACCGACAGCGAACACTGAAGCTTTCTTT.

This clonotype was recorded many times. J is TRBJ1-1 and V is TRBV25-1; no clear D gene. The CDR3 contains 12 residues. The V gene's germline CDR1 is MGHDK and CDR2 SYGVNS. The V gene lost 4 bases and the J gene lost 3 bases, with 6 bases spanning the gap. CDR3: CASSGLHTEAFF. In nucleotides, the CDR3 is TGTGCCAGCAGTGGCCTACACACTGAAGCTTTCTTT.

At least ten counts were recorded for this clonotype. This chain uses TRBV28 with TRBJ2-2, with 8 bases aligning to TRBD1. CDR3 size: 15 residues. CDR1 MDHEN and CDR2 SYDVKM come from the germline V gene. The V and J ends lost 2 bases and 8 bases, in that order; junction bases with no gene match: 7. CDR3 coding DNA: TGTGCCAGCAGTTTAAGCAGGGGGCGCATGGGGGAGCTGTTTTTT. Translation: CASSLSRGRMGELFF.

This clonotype was picked up a small number of times. The chain is built from TRBV20-1 and TRBJ2-1; maybe TRBD2 (6 bases). The V end was cut by 4 bases, the J end by 0 bases, with 13 bases between. This CDR3 is built from 15 residues. CDR1 DFQATT and CDR2 SNEGSKA come from the germline V gene (reference sequence). CDR3 sequence reads: CSATPSASSYNEQFF. In nucleotides, the CDR3 is TGCAGTGCTACCCCTAGCGCGAGCTCCTACAATGAGCAGTTCTTC.

DNA for the CDR3: TGTGCCAGCAGCTTACCTAGTTTAGGGGTAAATGAAAAACTGTTTTTT. Its protein is CASSLPSLGVNEKLFF. The V gene is TRBV7-9, the J gene TRBJ1-4, with a weak D call TRBD1 (5 bases). Germline V lookup: CDR1 SEHNR, CDR2 FQNEAQ (reference sequence). The length of the CDR3 is 16 residues. The ends were cut back, 2 bases at V and 5 bases at J, with 15 bases in the middle.

This clonotype was recorded many times. The V call is TRBV28, the J call TRBJ2-7; tentatively, D is TRBD1 or TRBD2 (5 bases each). Trimming pared 5 bases from V and 3 bases from J, leaving 11 bases between. Germline lookup yields CDR1 MDHEN and CDR2 SYDVKM. There are 13 residues in the CDR3. The CDR3: CASSQGRSYEQYF. In nucleotides, the CDR3 is TGTGCCAGCAGTCAGGGACGGAGCTACGAGCAGTACTTC. Complete variable domain (other parts from reference TRBV28 and TRBJ2-7): DVKVTQSSRYLVKRTGEKVFLECVQDMDHENMFWYRQDPGLGLRLIYFSYDVKMKEKGDIPEGYSVSREKKERFSLILESASTNQTSMYLCASSQGRSYEQYFGPGTRLTVT.